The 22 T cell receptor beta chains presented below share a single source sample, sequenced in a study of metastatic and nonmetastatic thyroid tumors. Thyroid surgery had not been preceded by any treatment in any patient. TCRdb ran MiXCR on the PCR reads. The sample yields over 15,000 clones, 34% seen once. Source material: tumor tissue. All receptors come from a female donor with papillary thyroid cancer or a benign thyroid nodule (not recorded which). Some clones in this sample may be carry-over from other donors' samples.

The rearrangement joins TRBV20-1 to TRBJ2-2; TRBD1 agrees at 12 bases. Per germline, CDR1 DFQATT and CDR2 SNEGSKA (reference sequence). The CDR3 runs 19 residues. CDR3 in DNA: TGCAGAGCGACCCCAATCCGGGACAGGGGGCCCGGGGGCACCGGGGAGCTGTTTTTT. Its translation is CRATPIRDRGPGGTGELFF.

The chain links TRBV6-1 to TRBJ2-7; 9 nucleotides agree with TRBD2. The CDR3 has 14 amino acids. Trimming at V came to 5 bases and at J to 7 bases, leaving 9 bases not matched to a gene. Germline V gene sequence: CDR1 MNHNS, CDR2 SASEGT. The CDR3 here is CASSPLAGAGEQYF. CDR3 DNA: TGTGCCAGCAGTCCCTTAGCGGGGGCGGGGGAGCAGTACTTC.

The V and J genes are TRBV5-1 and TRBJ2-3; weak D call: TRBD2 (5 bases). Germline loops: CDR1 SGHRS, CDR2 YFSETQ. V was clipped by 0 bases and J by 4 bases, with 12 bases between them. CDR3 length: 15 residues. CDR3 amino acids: CASSLARTGADTQYF. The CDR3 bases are TGCGCCAGCAGCTTGGCGCGGACCGGGGCAGATACGCAGTATTTT.

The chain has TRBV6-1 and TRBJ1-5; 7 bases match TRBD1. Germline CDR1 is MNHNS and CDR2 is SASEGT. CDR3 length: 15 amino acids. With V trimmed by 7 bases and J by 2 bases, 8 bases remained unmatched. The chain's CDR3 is CASTDRDGGNQPQHF. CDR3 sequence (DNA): TGTGCCAGCACAGACAGGGATGGGGGCAATCAGCCCCAGCATTTT.

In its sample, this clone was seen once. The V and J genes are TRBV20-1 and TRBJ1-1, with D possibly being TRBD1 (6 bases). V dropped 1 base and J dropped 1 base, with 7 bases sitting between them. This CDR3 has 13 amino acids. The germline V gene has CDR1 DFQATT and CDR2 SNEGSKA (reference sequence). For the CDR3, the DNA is TGCAGTGCTAGAGCACAGGGGAACACTGAAGCTTTCTTT. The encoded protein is CSARAQGNTEAFF.

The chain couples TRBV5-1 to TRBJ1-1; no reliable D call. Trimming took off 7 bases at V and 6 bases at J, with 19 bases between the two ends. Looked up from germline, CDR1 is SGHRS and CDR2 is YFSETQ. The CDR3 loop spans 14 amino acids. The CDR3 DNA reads TGCGCCAGCGCTCCTCGAACACTTGGCGCTGAAGCTTTCTTT. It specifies CASAPRTLGAEAFF.

CDR3: CASSLMGPLTGELFF. Here the CDR3 DNA reads TGCGCCAGCAGCTTGATGGGGCCGTTAACCGGGGAGCTGTTTTTT. This chain connects TRBV5-1 to TRBJ2-2; tentatively, D is TRBD1 (5 bases). The germline gives CDR1 SGHRS, CDR2 YFSETQ. The CDR3 runs to 15 residues. V was shortened by 1 base and J by 5 bases, with 12 bases between the two germline ends.

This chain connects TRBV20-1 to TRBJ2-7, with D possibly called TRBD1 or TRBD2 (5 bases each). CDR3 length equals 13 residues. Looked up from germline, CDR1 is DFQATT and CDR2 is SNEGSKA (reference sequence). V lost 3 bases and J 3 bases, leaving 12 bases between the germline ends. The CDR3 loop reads CSASPGTSYEQYF. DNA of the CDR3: TGCAGTGCTAGTCCAGGGACGAGCTACGAGCAGTACTTC.

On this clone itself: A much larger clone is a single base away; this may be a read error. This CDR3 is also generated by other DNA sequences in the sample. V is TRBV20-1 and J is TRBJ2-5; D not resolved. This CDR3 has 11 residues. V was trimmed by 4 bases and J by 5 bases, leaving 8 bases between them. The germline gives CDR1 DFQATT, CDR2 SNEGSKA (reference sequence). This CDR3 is CSATNEETQYF. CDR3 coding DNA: TGCAGTGCTACTAATGAGGAGACCCAGTACTTC.

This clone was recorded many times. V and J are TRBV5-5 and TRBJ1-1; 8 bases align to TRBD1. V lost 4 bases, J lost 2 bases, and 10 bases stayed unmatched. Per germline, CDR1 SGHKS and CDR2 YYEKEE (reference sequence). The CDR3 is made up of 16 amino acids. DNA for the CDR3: TGTGCCAGCAGCGCATGGACAGGGATGGGCAACACTGAAGCTTTCTTT. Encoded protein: CASSAWTGMGNTEAFF.

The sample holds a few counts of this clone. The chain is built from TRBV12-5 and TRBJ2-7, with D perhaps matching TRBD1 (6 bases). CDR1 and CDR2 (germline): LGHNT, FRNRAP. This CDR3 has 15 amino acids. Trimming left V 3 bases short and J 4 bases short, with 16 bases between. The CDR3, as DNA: TGTGCTAGTGGTTTCTTACAGGGAGATCGTTACGAGCAGTACTTC. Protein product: CASGFLQGDRYEQYF.

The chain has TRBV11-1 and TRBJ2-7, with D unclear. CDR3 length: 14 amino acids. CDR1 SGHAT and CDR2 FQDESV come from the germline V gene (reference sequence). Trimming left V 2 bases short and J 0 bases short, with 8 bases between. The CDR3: CASSLRAASYEQYF. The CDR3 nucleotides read TGTGCCAGCAGCTTACGAGCAGCCTCCTACGAGCAGTACTTC.

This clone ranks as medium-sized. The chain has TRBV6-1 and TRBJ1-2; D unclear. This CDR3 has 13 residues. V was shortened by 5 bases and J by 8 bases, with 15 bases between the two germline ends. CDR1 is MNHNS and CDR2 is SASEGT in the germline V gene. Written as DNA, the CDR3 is TGTGCCAGCAGTTTTGGCTACCTAGAGGGCTACACCTTC. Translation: CASSFGYLEGYTF.

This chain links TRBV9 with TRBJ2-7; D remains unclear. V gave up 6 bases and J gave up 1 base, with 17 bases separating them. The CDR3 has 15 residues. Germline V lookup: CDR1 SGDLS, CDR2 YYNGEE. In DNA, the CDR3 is TGTGCCAGCACCTCCCCCGGAAGGCTATCCTACGAGCAGTACTTC. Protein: CASTSPGRLSYEQYF. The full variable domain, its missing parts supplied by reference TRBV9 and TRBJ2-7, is DSGVTQTPKHLITATGQRVTLRCSPRSGDLSVYWYQQSLDQGLQFLIQYYNGEERAKGNILERFSAQQFPDLHSELNLSSLELGDSALYFCASTSPGRLSYEQYFGPGTRLTVT.

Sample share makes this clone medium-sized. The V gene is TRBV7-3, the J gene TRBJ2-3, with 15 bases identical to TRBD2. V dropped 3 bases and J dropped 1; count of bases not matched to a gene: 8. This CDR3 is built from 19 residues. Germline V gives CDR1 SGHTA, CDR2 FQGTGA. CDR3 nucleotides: TGTGCCAGCAGCTTTTCCCGGACTAGCGGGAGGGGGGGCACAGATACGCAGTATTTT. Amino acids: CASSFSRTSGRGGTDTQYF.

The CDR3 region is CASSFRLNSGANVLTF. The CDR3 nucleotides are TGTGCCAGCAGTTTCAGACTAAACTCTGGGGCCAACGTCCTGACTTTC. The chain couples TRBV6-1 to TRBJ2-6; D is possibly TRBD2 (5 bases). CDR3 length: 16 residues. Trimming took 5 bases from V and 0 from J, leaving 11 bases between them. Looked up from germline, CDR1 is MNHNS and CDR2 is SASEGT.

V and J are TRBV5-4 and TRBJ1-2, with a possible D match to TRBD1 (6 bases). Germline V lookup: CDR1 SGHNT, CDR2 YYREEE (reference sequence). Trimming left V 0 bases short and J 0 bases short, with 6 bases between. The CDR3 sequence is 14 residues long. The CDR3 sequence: CASSLAGANYGYTF. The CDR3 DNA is TGTGCCAGCAGCTTGGCAGGGGCTAACTATGGCTACACCTTC.

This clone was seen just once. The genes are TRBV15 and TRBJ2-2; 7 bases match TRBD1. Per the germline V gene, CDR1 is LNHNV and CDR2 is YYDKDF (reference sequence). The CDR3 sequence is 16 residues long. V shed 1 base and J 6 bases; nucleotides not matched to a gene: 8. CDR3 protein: CATSRGRQGDPGELFF. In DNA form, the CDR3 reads TGTGCCACCAGCAGAGGCCGACAGGGAGATCCCGGGGAGCTGTTTTTT.

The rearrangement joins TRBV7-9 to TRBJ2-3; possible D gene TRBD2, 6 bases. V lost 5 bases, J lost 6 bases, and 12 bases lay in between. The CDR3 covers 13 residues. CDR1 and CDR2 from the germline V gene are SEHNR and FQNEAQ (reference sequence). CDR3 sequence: CASSPVGGDTQYF. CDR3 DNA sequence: TGTGCCAGCAGCCCAGTTGGGGGGGATACGCAGTATTTT.

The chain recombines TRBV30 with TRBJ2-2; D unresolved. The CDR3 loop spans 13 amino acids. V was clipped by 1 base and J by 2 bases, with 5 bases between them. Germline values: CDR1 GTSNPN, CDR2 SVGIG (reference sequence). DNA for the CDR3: TGTGCCTGGAGTGCTTTTAACACCGGGGAGCTGTTTTTT. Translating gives CAWSAFNTGELFF. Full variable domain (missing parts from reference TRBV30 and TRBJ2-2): SQTIHQWPATLVQPVGSPLSLECTVEGTSNPNLYWYRQAAGRGLQLLFYSVGIGQISSEVPQNLSASRPQDRQFILSSKKLLLSDSGFYLCAWSAFNTGELFFGEGSRLTVL.

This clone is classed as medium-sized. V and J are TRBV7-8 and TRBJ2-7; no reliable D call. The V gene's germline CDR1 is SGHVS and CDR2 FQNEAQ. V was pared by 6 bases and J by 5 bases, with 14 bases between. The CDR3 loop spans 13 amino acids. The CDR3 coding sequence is TGTGCCAGCAGACGGGTGTGGGAAGACGAGCAGTACTTC. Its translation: CASRRVWEDEQYF. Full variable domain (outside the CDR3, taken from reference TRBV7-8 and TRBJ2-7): GAGVSQSPRYKVAKRGQDVALRCDPISGHVSLFWYQQALGQGPEFLTYFQNEAQLDKSGLPSDRFFAERPEGSVSTLKIQRTQQEDSAVYLCASRRVWEDEQYFGPGTRLTVT.

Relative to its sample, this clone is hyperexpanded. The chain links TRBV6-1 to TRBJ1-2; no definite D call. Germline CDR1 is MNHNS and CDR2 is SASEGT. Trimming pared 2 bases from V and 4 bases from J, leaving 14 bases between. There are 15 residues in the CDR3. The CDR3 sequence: CASSESAHDSYGYTF. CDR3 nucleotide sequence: TGTGCCAGCAGTGAATCCGCGCACGATTCCTATGGCTACACCTTC.